This T cell receptor (beta chain) was sequenced in a study of identical twins. Study results and caveats: Model-predicted out-of-frame TCR alpha sharing fell below observed values in monozygotic twins. Zero-insertion analyses might be partly confounded by invariant T cells like MAIT and iNKT.

TCRdb reprocessed the 5' RACE reads with MiXCR, giving one entry per CDR3 protein. The data contain a few hundred thousand distinct CDR3 sequences, approximately 9.6% of them seen just once; the ten biggest clones take up roughly 3%. Germline CDR1 reads ENHRY; CDR2 reads SYGVKD. V dropped 5 bases and J dropped 6; count of bases not matched to a gene: 8. The CDR3 sequence is 15 residues long. A few counts support this clonotype. Antigen specificity is unknown. This same sample was also taken into another study, of yellow fever vaccine responses in identical twins.

This clonotype was obtained from a woman younger than 35 in good health. J is TRBJ2-7 and V is TRBV10-3; 12 nucleotides match TRBD2. Input material: PBMCs. The DNA for the CDR3 is TGTGCCATCAGTAAGACTAGCGGGAGATCAACCGAGCAGTACTTC. Translating it yields CAISKTSGRSTEQYF.